This TCR beta chain derives from a study of PD-L1 blockade in urothelial cancer (dated by TCRdb to the late 2010s). About the investigation overall: Every patient began therapy in about 2014 and was given atezolizumab 1,200 mg intravenously every 3 weeks. About 85% of the roughly 29 patients were males with bladder-origin urothelial cancer, and about 65% of the 29 reported a prior smoking history. An ECOG performance status of 0 or 1 was recorded for the patients, and 0 to 3 prior chemotherapy regimens had been received by the patients. Blood samples were analyzed 3 weeks after the start of treatment (second dose) and 6 weeks after the start of treatment. Blood samples yielded a median of around 150,000 T cells and around 80,000 unique TCRs, with median clonality roughly 0.082. Somatic, immune and clinical correlates of response to PD-L1 blockade with atezolizumab in urothelial cancer were the focus of an exploratory multi-omic analysis. Pretreatment tumor samples, along with matched peripheral blood serially collected before and after atezolizumab treatment, were subjected to TCR sequencing. Durable clinical benefit was defined as progression-free survival longer than 6 months, and TCR features were also tested against progression-free and overall survival. In the same patients, whole exome sequencing and RNA sequencing of pretreatment tumors were performed in addition to TCR sequencing. About 10 patients achieved durable clinical benefit and 20 did not. Around 29 patients had pretreatment blood TCR-seq, roughly 25 had at least one posttreatment blood collection, and roughly 25 had tumor TCR-seq.

Note on this clone: Its antigen target is currently unknown. No base qualities exist here, and no much larger clone lies one base off it.

Overall results and qualifications from the work: Improved progression-free and overall survival was associated with having pretreatment peripheral blood TCR clonality below the median. Patients with durable benefit showed greater expansion of tumor-associated TCR clones in peripheral blood 3 weeks after starting treatment (n of about 20, p = 0.022). Small sample size (n of about 29) and many exploratory analyses mean the results are intended to be hypothesis-generating.

What this sample's time point label stands for: pretreatment peripheral blood. A cohort of about 31 patients with locally advanced or metastatic urothelial carcinoma, treated at Memorial Sloan Kettering on a trial protocol, was included. Peripheral blood mononuclear cells were collected pretreatment and during treatment, at between 1 and 8 total time points per patient. The Qiagen DNeasy Blood extraction kit was used to purify genomic DNA from total PBMCs and tumor samples. PBMCs were collected pretreatment and during treatment, and were isolated and stored as previously described. From the cysteine through the phenylalanine, the CDR3 covers 16 amino acids. The DNA shown is the 48-base CDR3, in frame from base 1. The germline V gene encodes CDR1 WSHSY and CDR2 SAAADI. V loses 4 bases, J loses 3 bases, and the germline ends lie 16 bases apart. Each PCR received spiked-in synthetic TCR analog templates so that absolute template abundance could be estimated from read counts. The immunoSEQ assay was used to amplify TCRbeta CDR3 regions from genomic DNA with bias-controlled V and J gene primers. Sequencing of rearranged TCRbeta segments was done at approximately 20X coverage. Turning to the authors' computational methods: Sequencing errors were corrected by clustering and CDR3s were annotated against IMGT to assign V, D and J genes. Downstream analyses used only productive TCRbeta rearrangements, leaving out any out-of-frame or stop-codon sequences. Clonality was calculated as one minus the Shannon entropy normalized by the log of the number of unique productive sequences. Fisher's exact test with Benjamini-Hochberg correction, using a cutoff of adjusted p below 0.01, was how clones that differed between time points or between blood and tumor were identified. This immuneACCESS table, as held by TCRdb, lists in-frame sequences with V and J called but not all clones. Of the missing ones, under half trace to an unresolved V gene in checked studies; the others have no known cause. V and J calls plus clone size are reproduced from that table; the DNA served to infer D and trimming. The sample table lists under 70,000 clones, around four fifths of them with a count of one. 1.6% of the sample belongs to the ten largest clones.

This receptor was taken from an older man with urothelial cancer. Recombination linked TRBV10-2 to TRBJ1-5, with a tentative D gene TRBD1 over 5 matching bases. Sequences were derived from PBMCs, sampled around atezolizumab (anti-PD-L1) treatment. CDR3 sequence: CASSGGEGSLNQPQHF. The DNA is as follows: TGCGCCAGCAGTGGAGGGGAGGGGAGTCTCAATCAGCCCCAGCATTTT.